The 13 T cell receptor beta chains reported below all come from one sample, sequenced in a study of cytomegalovirus exposure and HLA in healthy donors. Libraries were prepared by immunoSEQ multiplex PCR; TCRdb keeps only in-frame clonotypes and omits some of them. The sample includes 150,000 to 200,000 clones, roughly 82% of them seen just once. Sequences were obtained from PBMCs. All receptors derive from a woman between 18 and 30 years old in good health and CMV-seronegative.

The CDR3: CASSTNPAAIDTQYF. The CDR3 DNA reads as TGTGCCAGCAGTACAAACCCCGCGGCGATAGATACGCAGTATTTT. V is TRBV27 and J is TRBJ2-3; D call uncertain. Germline V gene data show CDR1 as MNHEY and CDR2 as SMNVEV (reference sequence). The CDR3 covers 15 residues. Trimming removed 5 bases from V and 5 bases from J, with 17 bases in between.

V is TRBV7-2 and J is TRBJ2-2; 8 nucleotides align to TRBD2. CDR1 and CDR2 from the germline V gene are SGHTA and FQGNSA. The CDR3 runs 15 residues. J lost 10 bases, V lost 2 bases, and 9 bases had no gene match. The CDR3 DNA reads TGTGCCAGCAGCTTACCCATTGCGGGGGGAGAGGAGCTGTTTTTT. This sequence encodes CASSLPIAGGEELFF.

The rearrangement uses TRBV18 and TRBJ2-2, with 9 bases fitting TRBD1. The V and J ends lost 0 bases and 4 bases, in that order; junction bases with no gene match: 6. This CDR3 spans 17 amino acids. Germline CDR1 KGHSH, CDR2 LQKENI. The CDR3 DNA sequence: TGTGCCAGCTCACCACCCGGGACAGGGAAGATCACCGGGGAGCTGTTTTTT. Translating gives CASSPPGTGKITGELFF. The whole variable domain, filled in from reference TRBV18 and TRBJ2-2, reads NAGVMQNPRHLVRRRGQEARLRCSPMKGHSHVYWYRQLPEEGLKFMVYLQKENIIDESGMPKERFSAEFPKEGPSILRIQQVVRGDSAAYFCASSPPGTGKITGELFFGEGSRLTVL.

The chain uses TRBV7-9 and TRBJ1-4; weak D call: TRBD1 (5 bases). The CDR3 is 16 amino acids. The ends were cut back, 5 bases at V and 7 bases at J, with 20 bases in the middle. The germline V gene encodes CDR1 SEHNR and CDR2 FQNEAQ (reference sequence). The CDR3: CASSVSSGGLSEKLFF. The CDR3 nucleotides read TGTGCCAGCAGCGTTAGTAGCGGGGGACTGAGTGAAAAACTGTTTTTT. The variable domain in full, completed from reference TRBV7-9 and TRBJ1-4, reads DTGVSQNPRHKITKRGQNVTFRCDPISEHNRLYWYRQTLGQGPEFLTYFQNEAQLEKSRLLSDRFSAERPKGSFSTLEIQRTEQGDSAMYLCASSVSSGGLSEKLFFGSGTQLSVL.

This clone was seen a single time. The V and J genes are TRBV6-6 and TRBJ1-2; tentative D call: TRBD1 (5 bases). The V end lost 5 bases, the J end lost 6 bases, and 10 bases lay between the germline ends. From germline, CDR1 is MNHNY and CDR2 SVGAGI (reference sequence). The length of the CDR3 is 12 residues. The CDR3 here is CASSRGLDGYTF. Here the CDR3 DNA reads TGTGCCAGCAGTCGGGGGTTGGATGGCTACACCTTC.

This clone is a singleton in its sample. The rearrangement links TRBV5-1 to TRBJ2-5; possibly TRBD1 for D (6 bases). CDR1 and CDR2 from the germline V gene are SGHRS and YFSETQ. Trimming stripped 4 bases from V and 2 bases from J, with 15 bases between. CDR3 length equals 15 residues. The CDR3 reads CASSLFTGPQETQYF. The CDR3 DNA follows: TGCGCCAGCAGCCTTTTCACAGGGCCTCAAGAGACCCAGTACTTC.

This clone came up a few times. The rearrangement links TRBV5-1 to TRBJ1-3; D is unresolved. V was shortened by 6 bases and J by 0 bases, with 7 bases between the two germline ends. Germline CDR1 reads SGHRS; CDR2 reads YFSETQ. This CDR3 is 13 amino acids long. The CDR3 loop is CASTEGSGNTIYF. CDR3 DNA sequence: TGCGCCAGCACCGAGGGCTCTGGAAACACCATATATTTT.

V usage is TRBV11-2 and J usage is TRBJ1-1; D might be TRBD1 (5 bases). Germline CDR1 and CDR2: SGHAT and FQNNGV. V dropped 2 bases and J dropped 5 bases, with 21 bases sitting between them. This CDR3 spans 17 amino acids. CDR3 loop: CASSLSPGGTGVTEAFF. Written as DNA, the CDR3 is TGTGCCAGCAGCTTAAGCCCAGGCGGAACGGGGGTTACTGAAGCTTTCTTT.

V gene TRBV7-9 combines with J gene TRBJ1-2; D ambiguous. Trimming removed 4 bases at V and 2 bases at J, with 17 bases between. The CDR3 has 16 amino acids. Germline loops: CDR1 SEHNR, CDR2 FQNEAQ (reference sequence). The CDR3: CASSSNSIIANYGYTF. CDR3 in DNA: TGTGCCAGCAGCTCCAACTCCATCATCGCAAACTATGGCTACACCTTC.

This sequence joins TRBV7-2 and TRBJ2-7, with D possibly matching TRBD2 (6 bases). The CDR3 totals 18 residues. Germline V gene sequence: CDR1 SGHTA, CDR2 FQGNSA. V dropped 5 bases and J dropped 4 bases, with 27 bases sitting between them. The CDR3 sequence is CASSAPGGSGGNMYEQYF. CDR3 sequence (DNA): TGTGCCAGCAGCGCCCCTGGGGGTTCTGGGGGGAACATGTACGAGCAGTACTTC.

The genes are TRBV5-8 and TRBJ2-7; 7 bases align to TRBD1. Trimming at V came to 8 bases and at J to 3 bases, leaving 8 bases not matched to a gene. The CDR3 consists of 13 residues. Germline V gene data show CDR1 as SGHTS and CDR2 as YDEGEE. This CDR3 is CASERWTGYEQYF. CDR3 nucleotides: TGTGCCAGTGAGCGATGGACAGGCTACGAGCAGTACTTC. Together with reference TRBV5-8 and TRBJ2-7, the CDR3 gives the full variable domain: EAGVTQSPTHLIKTRGQQATLRCSPISGHTSVYWYQQALGLGLQFLLWYDEGEERNRGNFPPRFSGRQFPNYSSELNVNALELEDSALYLCASERWTGYEQYFGPGTRLTVT.

The genes are TRBV4-1 and TRBJ2-1; no reliable D call. The CDR3 spans 12 residues. Germline V gene lookup returns CDR1 MGHRA and CDR2 YSYEKL. V lost 4 bases and J 8 bases, leaving 9 bases between the germline ends. As DNA, the CDR3 is TGCGCCAGCAGCCCGATAAGCGATGAGCAGTTCTTC. This gives the protein CASSPISDEQFF.

The genes are TRBV19 and TRBJ1-5; TRBD1 agrees at 8 bases. The CDR3 spans 15 residues. Germline V lookup: CDR1 LNHDA, CDR2 SQIVND (reference sequence). V was clipped by 2 bases and J by 6 bases; unmatched bases: 6. Here the CDR3 DNA reads TGTGCCAGTAGTATAACCGGGACAGGCCGTCAGCCCCAGCATTTT. It codes for CASSITGTGRQPQHF.